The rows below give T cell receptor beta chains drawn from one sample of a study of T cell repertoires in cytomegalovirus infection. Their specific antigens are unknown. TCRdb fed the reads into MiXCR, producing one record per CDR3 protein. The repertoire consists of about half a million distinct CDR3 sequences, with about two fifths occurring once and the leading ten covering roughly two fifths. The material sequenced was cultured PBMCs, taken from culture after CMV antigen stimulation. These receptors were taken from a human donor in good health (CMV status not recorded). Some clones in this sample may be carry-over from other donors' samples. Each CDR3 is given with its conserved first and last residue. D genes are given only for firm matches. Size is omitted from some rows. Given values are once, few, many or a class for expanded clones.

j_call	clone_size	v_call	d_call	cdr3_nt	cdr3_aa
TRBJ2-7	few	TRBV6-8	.	TGTGCCAGCAGCCGGGACACGGCCTACGAGCAGTACTTC	CASSRDTAYEQYF
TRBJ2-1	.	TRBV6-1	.	TGTGCCAGCAGTGAAGCTGGACTCCCAGTCTTC	CASSEAGLPVF
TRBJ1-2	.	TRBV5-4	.	TGTGCCAGCAGCCATTGGGCAGGATCGCATGGCTACACCTTC	CASSHWAGSHGYTF
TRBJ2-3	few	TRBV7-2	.	TGTGCCAGCAGCTTAGCGGGCCAGCGGGGCACAGATACGCAGTATTTT	CASSLAGQRGTDTQYF
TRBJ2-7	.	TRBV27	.	TGTGCCAGCAGTTTCACGGGACACCTCTACGAGCAGTACTTC	CASSFTGHLYEQYF
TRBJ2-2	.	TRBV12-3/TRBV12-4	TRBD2	TGTGCCAGCAGCCCGTCCGGCGGGGGAACTGGCACCGGGGAGCTGTTTTTT	CASSPSGGGTGTGELFF
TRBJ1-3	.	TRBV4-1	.	TGCGCCAGCAGCCAAGCACCTGGAAACACCATATATTTT	CASSQAPGNTIYF
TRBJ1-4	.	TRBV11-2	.	TGTGCCAGCAGCTTGTCAGGGATTGGCGAAAAACTGTTTTTT	CASSLSGIGEKLFF
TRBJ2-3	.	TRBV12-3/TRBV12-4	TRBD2	TGTGCCAGCAGTTCCGTGGCGGGAGGGCCTGATACGCAGTATTTT	CASSSVAGGPDTQYF
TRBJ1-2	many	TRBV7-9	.	TGTGCCAGCAGCTCCTTCCACAGCCTCCAGGGTGGCTATGGCTACACCTTC	CASSSFHSLQGGYGYTF
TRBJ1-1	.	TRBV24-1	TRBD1	TGTGCCACCAGTGACCCTCGACAGGGGGGAAACACTGAAGCTTTCTTT	CATSDPRQGGNTEAFF